One and the same sample provided the 27 T cell receptor beta chains below, sequenced in a study of CD8 T cells in Susac syndrome. cDNA came from around 0.5 to 1 ug RNA primed by random hexamers. TCRdb independently ran MiXCR on the immunoSEQ multiplex PCR reads; one entry per CDR3 protein. Of roughly 150,000 distinct CDR3 sequences listed, roughly 93% are singletons. Specimen: CD4+ T cells from PBMCs. The source of these receptors is a human donor in good health.

The V call is TRBV7-2, the J call TRBJ2-7; D is unresolved. From germline, CDR1 is SGHTA and CDR2 FQGNSA. This CDR3 is built from 13 residues. Trimming left V 5 bases short and J 3 bases short, with 11 bases between. The CDR3 here is CASSPDMGYEQYF. As DNA, the CDR3 is TGTGCCAGCAGCCCAGACATGGGCTACGAGCAGTACTTC.

The chain has TRBV18 and TRBJ1-1; D might be TRBD1 (5 bases). Germline CDR1 is KGHSH and CDR2 is LQKENI. The CDR3 sequence is 16 residues long. V lost 2 bases and J lost 0, with 13 bases in between. Here the CDR3 DNA reads TGTGCCAGCTCACCAGGGGCTAGAAGGATGAACACTGAAGCTTTCTTT. The encoded protein is CASSPGARRMNTEAFF.

This rearrangement joins TRBV2 to TRBJ1-2; D gene unclear. This CDR3 comprises 14 residues. Deletions cut 5 bases from V and 4 bases from J, with 14 bases between. Germline CDR1 is SNHLY and CDR2 is FYNNEI. The CDR3 region is CASSSGGTLYGYTF. CDR3 coding DNA: TGTGCCAGCAGTTCGGGTGGAACCCTCTATGGCTACACCTTC. Looking up the rest from reference TRBV2 and TRBJ1-2 gives the full variable domain: EPEVTQTPSHQVTQMGQEVILRCVPISNHLYFYWYRQILGQKVEFLVSFYNNEISEKSEIFDDQFSVERPDGSNFTLKIRSTKLEDSAMYFCASSSGGTLYGYTFGSGTRLTVV.

The chain has TRBV6-1 and TRBJ2-7; no definite D call. CDR3 length: 15 amino acids. Germline-derived CDR1 and CDR2 are MNHNS and SASEGT. Trimming took off 2 bases at V and 2 bases at J, with 13 bases between the two ends. As DNA, the CDR3 is TGTGCCAGCAGTGAACGCCAGCCGCTCCCCTACGAGCAGTACTTC. It translates to CASSERQPLPYEQYF.

V gene TRBV30 combines with J gene TRBJ2-3, with 7 bases aligning to TRBD2. The CDR3 runs 21 residues. The germline gives CDR1 GTSNPN, CDR2 SVGIG (reference sequence). V trimming: 1 base; J trimming: 0 bases; junction bases outside the gene matches: 22. The CDR3 sequence is CAWSEALLGSARGSSTDTQYF. CDR3 DNA sequence: TGTGCCTGGAGTGAGGCTCTTTTAGGTTCGGCGCGGGGGAGCAGCACAGATACGCAGTATTTT.

The DNA of the CDR3 is TGCAGTGCTAGAGACCGGACTAGCGGGGGGGCGGACATTCAGTACTTC. This codes for CSARDRTSGGADIQYF. The V and J genes are TRBV20-1 and TRBJ2-4; 15 nucleotides match TRBD2. Trimming took 0 bases from V and 8 from J; bases not matched to a gene: 5. The germline CDR1 and CDR2 sequences are DFQATT and SNEGSKA (reference sequence). The CDR3 has 16 amino acids.

This clonotype is a singleton in its sample. The V and J genes are TRBV6-1 and TRBJ1-1, with D tentatively TRBD1 (6 bases). V was shortened by 6 bases and J by 1 base, with 12 bases between the two germline ends. Germline V gene lookup returns CDR1 MNHNS and CDR2 SASEGT. This CDR3 is 14 amino acids long. The DNA for the CDR3 is TGTGCCAGCAGGGTGGGGACACCGAACACTGAAGCTTTCTTT. Translation: CASRVGTPNTEAFF.

This clonotype was observed once. The gene calls are TRBV6-1 and TRBJ1-5, with D possibly TRBD1 on 6 matching bases. The CDR3 runs 16 residues. The ends were cut back, 3 bases at V and 4 bases at J, with 16 bases in the middle. Per the germline V gene, CDR1 is MNHNS and CDR2 is SASEGT. CDR3 DNA sequence: TGTGCCAGCAGTGACGACAGGCCGGTGCGAAATCAGCCCCAGCATTTT. It translates to CASSDDRPVRNQPQHF.

This clonotype was detected only once. The chain joins TRBV7-3 to TRBJ1-1; possibly TRBD1 for D (6 bases). This CDR3 has 16 residues. Germline CDR1 SGHTA, CDR2 FQGTGA. The V end lost 5 bases, the J end lost 0 bases, and 16 bases lay between the germline ends. The CDR3: CASSLTGTSMNTEAFF. The CDR3 nucleotides are TGTGCCAGCAGCCTCACCGGGACATCGATGAACACTGAAGCTTTCTTT.

This clonotype came up a few times. The chain combines TRBV19 with TRBJ2-7, with 7 nucleotides matching TRBD1. Unmatched junction bases numbered 6, after V lost 5 bases and J lost 2 bases. Germline V gives CDR1 LNHDA, CDR2 SQIVND (reference sequence). This CDR3 has 14 amino acids. The CDR3 sequence: CASSAGTATYEQYF. Written as DNA, the CDR3 is TGTGCCAGTAGTGCCGGGACAGCCACCTACGAGCAGTACTTC.

V is TRBV6-2 or TRBV6-3 and J is TRBJ2-4, with 7 bases identical to TRBD1. V was clipped by 5 bases and J by 1 base; unmatched bases: 5. CDR1 is MNHEY, CDR2 SVGEGT, per germline. This CDR3 contains 15 residues. CDR3 protein: CASSGQVRAKNIQYF. The CDR3 nucleotides read TGTGCCAGCAGTGGACAGGTTAGGGCCAAAAACATTCAGTACTTC.

Points on this clonotype: Given the absence of the conserved phenylalanine or tryptophan at the CDR3 end, a read error is likely. No DNA is shown, since the ends of the CDR3 on it are uncertain; the CDR3 is the one TCRdb lists. The chain couples TRBV7-9 to TRBJ2-7; the table's D call TRBD2 went unverified against the DNA. The CDR3 is 13 amino acids in total, end residues counted. Germline loops: CDR1 SEHNR, CDR2 FQNEAQ (reference sequence). This chain's CDR3 is CASSLEQTSSSVL.

The chain has TRBV25-1 and TRBJ2-3; D not certain. Between the trimmed V and J ends, which lost 7 bases and 5 bases, there was a span of 7 bases. This CDR3 is 11 amino acids long. Germline V gene lookup returns CDR1 MGHDK and CDR2 SYGVNS. The CDR3 DNA reads TGTGCCAGCACCCTTGGAGATACGCAGTATTTT. It yields the protein CASTLGDTQYF.

The V call is TRBV9, the J call TRBJ2-3, with TRBD2 identical over 13 bases. There are 16 residues in the CDR3. The germline CDR1 and CDR2 sequences are SGDLS and YYNGEE. V lost 3 bases to trimming and J lost 6 bases; unmatched junction nucleotides: 7. CDR3 loop: CASSARTSGGGDTQYF. In nucleotides, the CDR3 is TGTGCCAGCAGCGCCCGGACTAGCGGGGGCGGGGATACGCAGTATTTT.

This clonotype was observed once. This chain uses TRBV6-1 with TRBJ1-1; weak D call: TRBD1 (5 bases). This CDR3 has 13 amino acids. Germline CDR1 reads MNHNS; CDR2 reads SASEGT. The V and J ends lost 11 bases and 3 bases respectively, with 16 bases between them. CDR3 in amino acids: CAGAWGLDTEAFF. CDR3 nucleotides: TGTGCCGGGGCATGGGGCCTAGACACTGAAGCTTTCTTT.

The chain is built from TRBV5-1 and TRBJ1-6, with TRBD1 as a possible D gene (6 bases). This CDR3 spans 16 amino acids. Germline V gives CDR1 SGHRS, CDR2 YFSETQ. The germline V and J ends were trimmed by 4 bases and 9 bases, with 20 bases remaining between them. Here the CDR3 DNA reads TGCGCCAGCAGCCAGTCTCAGGGGTCCCTTGGTTCACCCCTCCACTTT. Its translation is CASSQSQGSLGSPLHF.

The rearrangement joins TRBV3-1 to TRBJ1-5; D is ambiguous. The ends were cut back, 1 base at V and 5 bases at J, with 12 bases in the middle. Per germline, CDR1 LGHDT and CDR2 YNNKEL (reference sequence). The CDR3 spans 15 residues. The CDR3 coding sequence is TGTGCCAGCAGCCAAGGATGGCAGAGGGATCAGCCCCAGCATTTT. This encodes CASSQGWQRDQPQHF.

This clonotype was seen just once. The chain employs TRBV5-1 and TRBJ2-5, with D hard to call. Germline values: CDR1 SGHRS, CDR2 YFSETQ. Trimming took 0 bases from V and 3 from J, leaving 9 bases between them. The CDR3 has 14 amino acids. The CDR3 protein is CASSLAPGKETQYF. The CDR3 nucleotides read TGCGCCAGCAGCTTGGCCCCAGGAAAAGAGACCCAGTACTTC.

This clonotype was seen more than once but under ten times. V usage is TRBV2 and J usage is TRBJ2-7; weak D call: TRBD2 (6 bases). The V end lost 6 bases, the J end lost 1 base, and 10 bases lay between the germline ends. Germline CDR1 SNHLY, CDR2 FYNNEI. CDR3 length: 13 residues. This chain's CDR3 is CASRRDGSYEQYF. The DNA of the CDR3 is TGTGCCAGCAGGCGGGACGGTTCCTACGAGCAGTACTTC.

V gene TRBV2 combines with J gene TRBJ1-4; D unresolved. This CDR3 comprises 14 residues. Trimming stripped 3 bases from V and 7 bases from J, with 12 bases between. Germline lookup yields CDR1 SNHLY and CDR2 FYNNEI. CDR3 sequence reads: CASSDDGRPEKLFF. The CDR3 DNA reads as TGTGCCAGCAGTGATGATGGCAGGCCTGAAAAACTGTTTTTT. Drawing the rest from reference TRBV2 and TRBJ1-4, the complete variable domain is EPEVTQTPSHQVTQMGQEVILRCVPISNHLYFYWYRQILGQKVEFLVSFYNNEISEKSEIFDDQFSVERPDGSNFTLKIRSTKLEDSAMYFCASSDDGRPEKLFFGSGTQLSVL.

The V call is TRBV18, the J call TRBJ1-1; perhaps TRBD1 as D (5 bases). The CDR3 is made up of 15 amino acids. Germline assignment: CDR1 KGHSH and CDR2 LQKENI. V lost 2 bases, J lost 2 bases, and 12 bases lay in between. CDR3 coding DNA: TGTGCCAGCTCACCAGATTATGGGGCAAACACTGAAGCTTTCTTT. This translates into CASSPDYGANTEAFF.

The genes are TRBV5-4 and TRBJ1-1; D gene ambiguous. The CDR3 is 14 amino acids. V was cut by 0 bases and J by 5 bases, with 11 bases left in between. CDR1 and CDR2 from the germline V gene are SGHNT and YYREEE (reference sequence). The CDR3 loop is CASSLEGGRTEAFF. The CDR3 DNA reads as TGTGCCAGCAGCTTGGAAGGAGGACGAACTGAAGCTTTCTTT.

This chain links TRBV12-3 or TRBV12-4 with TRBJ1-4; weak D call: TRBD1 (5 bases). Trimming cost V 7 bases and J 4 bases, with 13 bases left between them. The CDR3 contains 14 residues. The CDR3 spells CASTQGGVNEKLFF. As DNA, the CDR3 is TGTGCCAGCACCCAGGGCGGGGTTAATGAAAAACTGTTTTTT.

This chain connects TRBV4-1 to TRBJ1-5; D possibly corresponds to TRBD1 (6 bases). CDR1 is MGHRA and CDR2 is YSYEKL in the germline V gene. The V end lost 4 bases, the J end lost 0 bases, and 16 bases lay between the germline ends. This CDR3 contains 17 residues. The CDR3 DNA is TGCGCCAGCAGCCGGTCGGACAGCGTCTATAGCAATCAGCCCCAGCATTTT. Residues: CASSRSDSVYSNQPQHF.

V gene TRBV12-3 or TRBV12-4 combines with J gene TRBJ2-7; 9 nucleotides align to TRBD1. The CDR3 has 14 amino acids. Trimming cost V 5 bases and J 6 bases; bases outside gene matches: 8. The CDR3 protein is CASSADRGFGEQYF. The CDR3 DNA reads as TGTGCCAGCAGTGCGGACAGGGGTTTTGGCGAGCAGTACTTC.

This clonotype has just one count. This chain joins TRBV5-6 and TRBJ1-1, with D perhaps TRBD1 (5 bases). CDR3 size: 13 residues. Germline V lookup: CDR1 SGHDT, CDR2 YYEEEE. V was cut by 0 bases and J by 12 bases, with 15 bases left in between. CDR3 sequence reads: CASSLAGTPRTFF. CDR3 bases: TGTGCCAGCAGCTTGGCCGGGACTCCGAGGACTTTCTTT.

CDR3 bases: TGTGCCACCAGTGGGCAGGGTGGCGAGCAGTACTTC. Residues: CATSGQGGEQYF. This chain joins TRBV24-1 and TRBJ2-7; a possible D gene is TRBD1 (5 bases). Trimming took off 5 bases at V and 6 bases at J, with 10 bases between the two ends. This CDR3 is built from 12 residues. Germline V gene lookup returns CDR1 KGHDR and CDR2 SFDVKD.